The T cell receptor beta chain described here comes from a study of T-cell memory formation after mild COVID-19. Study-wide results and caveats: Some clones that responded turned up in pre-infection memory, which suggests that cross-reactive memory joined in. The study found contracting CD4+ clones mainly in CM and EM and contracting CD8+ clones in EMRA.

This clonotype has more than one count but fewer than ten. Its antigen remains unidentified. 5'RACE with constant-segment primers yielded barcoded, UMI-tagged TCR alpha and TCR beta cDNA libraries. A single record per CDR3 protein comes from TCRdb applying MiXCR to the 5' RACE reads. The sample includes approximately 430,000 distinct CDR3 sequences, roughly a quarter seen only once; the top ten take less than 15%. CDR1 is DFQATT, CDR2 SNEGSKA, per germline (reference sequence). V shed 0 bases, J shed 3 bases, and the junction held 0 bases outside the gene matches. The CDR3 sequence is 14 residues long.

The V and J genes are TRBV20-1 and TRBJ2-2, with TRBD2 identical over 8 bases. This sequence was found in an adult woman who had mild COVID-19 (a few samples of this study predate the infection). Cell type and time point are not known. Input material: PBMCs or a T cell subset sorted from them (not recorded which). In DNA form, the CDR3 reads TGCAGTGCTAGAGAAGCGGGAGACACCGGGGAGCTGTTTTTT. The encoded protein is CSAREAGDTGELFF.